The next 21 T cell receptor beta chains were all read from a single sample in a study of blood T cell repertoires in COVID-19. Produced via immunoSEQ multiplex PCR; TCRdb's table is partial and in-frame only. The sample records 70,000 to 80,000 clones, approximately 83% being singletons. The specimen was peripheral blood. The source of these receptors is a human donor in a cohort sampled during active COVID-19.

This clone was observed a single time. This chain uses TRBV19 with TRBJ1-4; TRBD1 aligns across 8 bases. J gave up 0 bases and V 4 bases, and 4 bases lay outside the gene matches. This CDR3 is built from 16 residues. CDR1 is LNHDA, CDR2 SQIVND, per germline (reference sequence). CDR3 region: CASSKPGQATNEKLFF. The CDR3 bases are TGTGCCAGTAGTAAACCGGGACAGGCAACTAATGAAAAACTGTTTTTT.

The chain combines TRBV30 with TRBJ2-3; a possible D gene is TRBD1 (6 bases). CDR1 and CDR2 (germline): GTSNPN, SVGIG (reference sequence). The CDR3 totals 14 residues. With 2 bases removed from V and 1 base from J, the gap between germline ends came to 10 bases. The CDR3, as DNA: TGTGCCTGGAGTTACGACAGGCGCACAGATACGCAGTATTTT. Encoded protein: CAWSYDRRTDTQYF.

The chain combines TRBV2 with TRBJ2-1; TRBD2 agrees at 11 bases. Germline assignment: CDR1 SNHLY and CDR2 FYNNEI. CDR3 size: 16 residues. Trimming cost V 4 bases and J 2 bases; bases outside gene matches: 4. CDR3 bases: TGTGCCAGCAGTGCCGCTAGCGGGGGGACCTACAATGAGCAGTTCTTC. This codes for CASSAASGGTYNEQFF.

The rearrangement links TRBV30 to TRBJ2-3; weak D call: TRBD2 (7 bases). Germline loops: CDR1 GTSNPN, CDR2 SVGIG (reference sequence). V lost 2 bases to trimming and J lost 4 bases, with 13 bases between them. The length of the CDR3 is 14 residues. The DNA for the CDR3 is TGTGCCTGGAGTATGTCGGGGGGCGCAGATACGCAGTATTTT. Translation: CAWSMSGGADTQYF.

The chain carries TRBV18 and TRBJ2-1, with 7 bases matching TRBD2. Germline CDR1 and CDR2: KGHSH and LQKENI. The J segment lost 6 bases and the V segment lost 5 bases, leaving 4 bases of the junction unmatched. CDR3 length: 13 residues. CDR3 coding DNA: TGTGCCAGCTCAACTTCTAGCGGCAATGAGCAGTTCTTC. This encodes CASSTSSGNEQFF.

This chain links TRBV7-7 with TRBJ2-3; TRBD1 matches 10 bases. The CDR3 extends over 15 amino acids. The junction had 3 bases not matched to a gene; V was cut back by 4 bases and J by 2 bases. The germline V gene has CDR1 SSHAT and CDR2 FNYEAQ (reference sequence). In DNA form, the CDR3 reads TGTGCCAGCAGCTCGGGGACAGGGGCCACAGATACGCAGTATTTT. It translates to CASSSGTGATDTQYF.

The count of this clone is one. The CDR3 region has the DNA TGTGCCAGCAGCTTAGAAATGGCGGGGGTGGGCGGCTACACCTTC. Protein: CASSLEMAGVGGYTF. The gene calls are TRBV7-6 and TRBJ1-2; tentative D call: TRBD1 (5 bases). The CDR3 extends over 15 amino acids. Germline CDR1 reads SGHVS; CDR2 reads FNYEAQ. V shed 1 base and J shed 8 bases, with 17 bases lying between them.

The chain has TRBV20-1 and TRBJ2-1, with 11 positions matching TRBD2. CDR3 length: 16 residues. The V gene end was trimmed by 3 bases and the J gene end by 2 bases; junction bases not matched to a gene: 6. Germline CDR1 is DFQATT and CDR2 is SNEGSKA (reference sequence). Here the CDR3 reads CSASSGGAFPYNEQFF. Here the CDR3 DNA reads TGCAGTGCTAGTAGCGGGGGGGCCTTCCCCTACAATGAGCAGTTCTTC.

The chain couples TRBV14 to TRBJ2-2, with a tentative D call TRBD1 (5 bases). Looked up from germline, CDR1 is SGHDN and CDR2 is FVKESK. Trimming pared 2 bases from V and 4 bases from J, leaving 11 bases between. The CDR3 spans 15 residues. The chain's CDR3 is CASSQQGLGTGELFF. The CDR3 nucleotides are TGTGCCAGCAGCCAACAGGGCCTCGGCACCGGGGAGCTGTTTTTT.

CDR3 bases: TGCAGCGGGGGGGACAGATCGCTCGGGGAGCTGTTTTTT. This translates into CSGGDRSLGELFF. The chain is built from TRBV29-1 and TRBJ2-2; the D gene is possibly TRBD1 (7 bases). The V end lost 7 bases, the J end lost 7 bases, and 16 bases lay between the germline ends. The CDR3 has 13 amino acids. Germline V gives CDR1 SQVTM, CDR2 ANQGSEA.

The chain links TRBV13 to TRBJ2-7; 8 positions match TRBD2. Per the germline V gene, CDR1 is PRHDT and CDR2 is FYEKMQ (reference sequence). The junction had 18 bases not matched to a gene; V was cut back by 2 bases and J by 3 bases. The CDR3 is 19 amino acids. The CDR3 sequence is CASSLTGDGGGTVGYEQYF. The CDR3 bases are TGTGCCAGCAGCTTAACGGGCGACGGGGGGGGTACCGTCGGCTACGAGCAGTACTTC.

The chain joins TRBV18 to TRBJ1-2; no clear D gene. Germline-derived CDR1 and CDR2 are KGHSH and LQKENI. V lost 3 bases and J 8 bases, leaving 13 bases between the germline ends. CDR3 size: 13 residues. This chain's CDR3 is CASSPGEADGYTF. The CDR3 DNA reads TGTGCCAGCTCACCCGGGGAGGCGGACGGCTACACCTTC.

In the case of this clone: The identical CDR3 is also encoded by other nucleotide sequences in the sample. V and J are TRBV2 and TRBJ2-1; no reliable D call. V gave up 6 bases and J gave up 6 bases, with 18 bases separating them. The CDR3 length is 15 residues. Germline loops: CDR1 SNHLY, CDR2 FYNNEI. CDR3 DNA sequence: TGTGCCAGCAGAGCTCTTGCGGCAGCGTCCAATGAGCAGTTCTTC. Translation: CASRALAAASNEQFF.

This chain links TRBV5-1 with TRBJ1-2, with D maybe TRBD1 (5 bases). Germline assignment: CDR1 SGHRS and CDR2 YFSETQ. Trimming cost V 7 bases and J 3 bases, with 16 bases left between them. This CDR3 comprises 14 residues. CDR3 sequence reads: CASVRGSGDYGYTF. The CDR3 DNA is TGCGCCAGCGTTCGAGGGTCGGGGGACTATGGCTACACCTTC.

The CDR3 is CASSYGNRGPGETQYF. CDR3 in DNA: TGTGCCAGCAGTTACGGGAACAGGGGGCCTGGGGAGACCCAGTACTTC. The chain combines TRBV6-5 with TRBJ2-5; 9 bases are shared with TRBD1. Germline trimming cut 2 bases from V and 5 bases from J; bases unmatched to any gene: 9. The germline CDR1 and CDR2 sequences are MNHEY and SVGAGI. The CDR3 runs 16 residues.

The chain links TRBV2 to TRBJ2-2; D is undetermined. This CDR3 contains 15 residues. Deletions cut 0 bases from V and 4 bases from J, with 9 bases between. From germline, CDR1 is SNHLY and CDR2 FYNNEI. The CDR3 nucleotides are TGTGCCAGCAGTGAAGCGCTTCGCGGCACCGGGGAGCTGTTTTTT. This codes for CASSEALRGTGELFF.

V and J are TRBV5-4 and TRBJ1-3; TRBD1 is a possible D gene (5 bases). The germline V gene has CDR1 SGHNT and CDR2 YYREEE (reference sequence). This CDR3 comprises 16 residues. V was cut by 4 bases and J by 2 bases, with 16 bases left in between. CDR3 nucleotides: TGTGCCAGCAGCCGCAGGGCTGGGGTTCCTGGAAACACCATATATTTT. Its translation is CASSRRAGVPGNTIYF. The entire variable domain, with the rest obtained from reference TRBV5-4 and TRBJ1-3, is as follows: ETGVTQSPTHLIKTRGQQVTLRCSSQSGHNTVSWYQQALGQGPQFIFQYYREEENGRGNFPPRFSGLQFPNYSSELNVNALELDDSALYLCASSRRAGVPGNTIYFGEGSWLTVV.

The V and J genes are TRBV5-4 and TRBJ2-5; 11 nucleotides agree with TRBD1. CDR1 and CDR2 from the germline V gene are SGHNT and YYREEE (reference sequence). The trim removed 4 bases at V and 5 bases at J, leaving 4 bases unmatched. The CDR3 runs to 14 residues. The CDR3 coding sequence is TGTGCCAGCAGCAGGACAGGGGGCGGGGAGACCCAGTACTTC. Its protein is CASSRTGGGETQYF.

V and J are TRBV7-2 and TRBJ1-5; D uncertain. Germline loops: CDR1 SGHTA, CDR2 FQGNSA. This CDR3 has 14 amino acids. V was trimmed by 2 bases and J by 2 bases, leaving 7 bases between them. The CDR3 DNA sequence: TGTGCCAGCAGCTTACAGGAGGGCAATCAGCCCCAGCATTTT. It codes for CASSLQEGNQPQHF.

The gene calls are TRBV5-1 and TRBJ1-3; 10 bases are shared with TRBD1. CDR3 length equals 16 residues. The V and J ends lost 4 bases and 0 bases, in that order; junction bases with no gene match: 4. Germline CDR1 and CDR2: SGHRS and YFSETQ. Here the CDR3 reads CASSRDRGSSGNTIYF. CDR3 DNA: TGCGCCAGCAGCAGGGACAGGGGCTCCTCTGGAAACACCATATATTTT.

This clone was counted once. This chain connects TRBV5-4 to TRBJ2-3; the match to TRBD2 covers 8 bases. The germline V gene encodes CDR1 SGHNT and CDR2 YYREEE (reference sequence). Trimming took 4 bases from V and 2 from J; bases not matched to a gene: 9. This CDR3 comprises 16 residues. DNA of the CDR3: TGTGCCAGCAGCCCAGGACCAGCGGGGGTCACAGATACGCAGTATTTT. Its protein is CASSPGPAGVTDTQYF.